Below, 7 T cell receptor beta chains from the same sample are listed, as sequenced in a study of blood T cell repertoires in COVID-19 (dated by TCRdb to about 2020). The library relied on the immunoSEQ multiplex PCR assay. In its TCRdb copy, this immuneACCESS table keeps in-frame sequences only and misses some clones. Where compared with another copy, unresolved V genes explain less than half of these, and the others have no known cause. The sample yields approximately 150,000 clones; roughly 86% were counted once. Nearly 3.5% of the sample is held by the ten biggest clonotypes. Sequenced material: PBMCs or T cells enriched from blood (not recorded which). The receptor set was obtained from a woman between 50 and 59 years old with acute COVID-19.

This chain joins TRBV6-5 and TRBJ2-2; 8 bases are a match to TRBD1. V shed 5 bases and J 2 bases; nucleotides not matched to a gene: 4. Looked up from germline, CDR1 is MNHEY and CDR2 is SVGAGI. The CDR3 contains 15 residues. The DNA for the CDR3 is TGTGCCAGCAGTCAACAGGGGGTCAACACCGGGGAGCTGTTTTTT. Translated, it gives CASSQQGVNTGELFF.

The CDR3 sequence: CASSYSRGGVYNEQFF. CDR3 nucleotides: TGTGCCAGCAGTTACTCGCGAGGCGGGGTTTACAATGAGCAGTTCTTC. The rearrangement joins TRBV6-6 to TRBJ2-1; perhaps TRBD2 as D (6 bases). The CDR3 length is 16 residues. Trimming left V 0 bases short and J 4 bases short, with 13 bases between. CDR1 and CDR2 (germline): MNHNY, SVGAGI (reference sequence).

The rearrangement uses TRBV18 and TRBJ2-7; maybe TRBD1 (6 bases). Germline-derived CDR1 and CDR2 are KGHSH and LQKENI. The CDR3 sequence is 16 residues long. Between the trimmed V and J ends, which lost 3 bases and 3 bases, there was a span of 18 bases. The CDR3 DNA sequence: TGTGCCAGCTCACCTCAAACCGGGACATCGAACTACGAGCAGTACTTC. Amino acids: CASSPQTGTSNYEQYF.

This rearrangement joins TRBV21-1 to TRBJ2-1; the table's D gene call, TRBD2, was not cross checked with the DNA. TRBV21-1 is assigned pseudogene status. The CDR3 runs 14 residues. CDR3 sequence: CARPMIAGEVVQFF. CDR3 bases: TGTGCCAGGCCGATGATAGCGGGAGAGGTTGTACAGTTCTTC.

The chain links TRBV29-1 to TRBJ1-1, with D perhaps TRBD1 (5 bases). Trimming removed 2 bases at V and 6 bases at J, with 10 bases between. The CDR3 has 12 amino acids. Germline CDR1 is SQVTM and CDR2 is ANQGSEA. The CDR3 DNA follows: TGCAGCGTTGAACCTGGGGGGGCTGAAGCTTTCTTT. This translates into CSVEPGGAEAFF. Using reference TRBV29-1 and TRBJ1-1 for the parts outside the CDR3, the full variable domain is SAVISQKPSRDICQRGTSLTIQCQVDSQVTMMFWYRQQPGQSLTLIATANQGSEATYESGFVIDKFPISRPNLTFSTLTVSNMSPEDSSIYLCSVEPGGAEAFFGQGTRLTVV.

The chain uses TRBV24-1 and TRBJ2-2; TRBD2 agrees at 9 bases. The V gene's germline CDR1 is KGHDR and CDR2 SFDVKD. This CDR3 is 16 amino acids long. After removal of 4 bases from V and 4 bases from J, the junction contained 6 bases not matched to a gene. CDR3 sequence reads: CATSEAGGPRTGELFF. The CDR3 DNA reads as TGTGCCACCAGTGAGGCGGGAGGGCCCCGCACCGGGGAGCTGTTTTTT.

For the CDR3, the DNA is TGTGCCAGCAGCCTAAAGGGACTAGGGGAGACCCAGTACTTC. This codes for CASSLKGLGETQYF. This chain joins TRBV7-6 and TRBJ2-5, with 8 bases aligning to TRBD2. The CDR3 has 14 amino acids. V shed 5 bases and J 5 bases; nucleotides not matched to a gene: 7. Germline V gene lookup returns CDR1 SGHVS and CDR2 FNYEAQ.